The next 9 T cell receptor beta chains were all read from a single sample in a study of cytomegalovirus exposure and HLA in healthy donors. 60 Vbeta and 13 Jbeta primers were used in PCR. The protocol was immunoSEQ multiplex PCR, while the TCRdb copy is restricted to in-frame clones and leaves out a portion. The sample shows 150,000 to 200,000 clones, about 65% of them seen only once. Sequenced material: PBMCs. These receptors were obtained from a girl aged 5-17 years in good health and CMV-seronegative.

For the CDR3, the DNA is TGTGCCAGCACCAAAACAGGGCACAATGAGCAGTTCTTC. Amino acids: CASTKTGHNEQFF. This chain connects TRBV27 to TRBJ2-1, with D perhaps matching TRBD1 (6 bases). The V end was cut by 7 bases, the J end by 5 bases, with 12 bases between. Germline V lookup: CDR1 MNHEY, CDR2 SMNVEV (reference sequence). This CDR3 has 13 amino acids.

The chain uses TRBV14 and TRBJ2-3; D gene ambiguous. The CDR3 totals 14 residues. Looked up from germline, CDR1 is SGHDN and CDR2 is FVKESK. V lost 2 bases, J lost 5 bases, and 11 bases lay in between. CDR3 residues: CASSQFRRGDTQYF. In nucleotides, the CDR3 is TGTGCCAGCAGCCAATTCCGGCGAGGAGATACGCAGTATTTT.

This chain joins TRBV27 and TRBJ1-1; D is perhaps TRBD1 (5 bases). Trimming left V 6 bases short and J 1 base short, with 15 bases between. The CDR3 is 15 amino acids. CDR1 MNHEY and CDR2 SMNVEV come from the germline V gene (reference sequence). The CDR3 DNA sequence: TGTGCCAGCAGCCCGGCGGGGGACCCGAACACTGAAGCTTTCTTT. This gives the protein CASSPAGDPNTEAFF.

The gene calls are TRBV6-6 and TRBJ1-5, with D perhaps TRBD1 (5 bases). The CDR3 covers 13 residues. V lost 8 bases and J 5 bases, leaving 13 bases between the germline ends. Germline V gene data show CDR1 as MNHNY and CDR2 as SVGAGI (reference sequence). The CDR3 coding sequence is TGTGCCAGCGGTCTGGACATTTATCAGCCCCAGCATTTT. Its translation is CASGLDIYQPQHF.

The rearrangement links TRBV30 to TRBJ2-1; the D gene is possibly TRBD1 (5 bases). The CDR3 totals 14 residues. Per the germline V gene, CDR1 is GTSNPN and CDR2 is SVGIG (reference sequence). V lost 2 bases to trimming and J lost 9 bases, with 17 bases between them. CDR3 protein: CAWSNRKSLSEQFF. CDR3 DNA sequence: TGTGCCTGGAGTAACAGGAAGTCGTTAAGTGAGCAGTTCTTC.

The gene calls are TRBV11-2 and TRBJ2-5; 8 positions agree with TRBD2. Trimming removed 3 bases from V and 2 bases from J; junction bases left unmatched: 8. Germline V CDR1 and CDR2: SGHAT, FQNNGV. This CDR3 region has 16 residues. The CDR3 reads CASSLMRSGGQETQYF. DNA of the CDR3: TGTGCCAGCAGCTTGATGAGAAGCGGGGGACAAGAGACCCAGTACTTC.

The chain employs TRBV18 and TRBJ1-4, with a possible D match to TRBD1 (6 bases). V was trimmed by 3 bases and J by 7 bases, leaving 12 bases between them. Germline assignment: CDR1 KGHSH and CDR2 LQKENI. The CDR3 is made up of 14 amino acids. The CDR3 bases are TGTGCCAGCTCACCCGACAGGATTGGTGAAAAACTGTTTTTT. The encoded protein is CASSPDRIGEKLFF.

The chain couples TRBV6-1 to TRBJ1-6; D possibly corresponds to TRBD1 (5 bases). The CDR3 runs to 17 residues. CDR1 and CDR2 (germline): MNHNS, SASEGT. V was cut by 2 bases and J by 0 bases, with 11 bases left in between. CDR3 sequence (DNA): TGTGCCAGCAGTGAACGCGGACATAGCTCCTATAATTCACCCCTCCACTTT. Amino acids: CASSERGHSSYNSPLHF.

Only a few counts were recorded for this clone. J is TRBJ2-1 and V is TRBV25-1; 7 positions match TRBD1. The CDR3 is 14 amino acids. Germline V gives CDR1 MGHDK, CDR2 SYGVNS. After removal of 1 base from V and 7 bases from J, the junction contained 4 bases not matched to a gene. The DNA of the CDR3 is TGTGCCAGCAGTGAATCAGGGGGTAAAAATGAGCAGTTCTTC. As protein: CASSESGGKNEQFF.